This T cell receptor (beta chain) is from a study of molecular identifiers for immune sequencing clone quantification. This CDR3 is built from 14 residues. V was cut by 5 bases and J by 0 bases, with 14 bases left in between. Germline V gene sequence: CDR1 DFQATT, CDR2 SNEGSKA (reference sequence). MiXCR, applied by TCRdb to the PCR reads, yields one record per CDR3 protein. The table records a few hundred thousand distinct CDR3 sequences, 24% of them present only once. Remarks on this clonotype: The CDR3 ends on some other residue instead of the conserved phenylalanine or tryptophan, so this is likely a read error.

Sequencing input: naive CD8+ T cells from blood, with Jurkat cell RNA spiked in. Subset meaning: FACS-sorted CD8+CD4-CCR7+CD45RA+ naive T cells. This rearrangement joins TRBV20-1 to TRBJ2-7; the D call may be TRBD1 or TRBD2 (5 bases each). This TCR derives from a human donor in good health. Some libraries in this study had Jurkat cell RNA spiked in. The CDR3 protein is CSAGNGTFSYEQYL. CDR3 sequence (DNA): TGCAGTGCTGGAAACGGGACGTTCTCCTACGAGCAGTACCTC.